These 2 T cell receptor beta chains came from one sample sequenced in a study of cytomegalovirus exposure and HLA in healthy donors. The primer mix had 60 Vbeta and 13 Jbeta primers. Repertoires were generated with immunoSEQ multiplex PCR, while TCRdb's copy carries only in-frame clones and drops some. The sample records 210,000 or so clones, about 87% being singletons. The sequencing input was PBMCs. Receptors were obtained from a man between 25 and 39 years old in good health and CMV-seronegative.

The chain recombines TRBV7-8 with TRBJ1-6; 7 positions agree with TRBD1. This CDR3 has 17 amino acids. Per the germline V gene, CDR1 is SGHVS and CDR2 is FQNEAQ. V was pared by 1 base and J by 0 bases, with 3 bases of the junction left unmatched. The CDR3 is CASSLEGQSSYNSPLHF. For the CDR3, the DNA is TGTGCCAGCAGCTTAGAGGGACAGAGCTCCTATAATTCACCCCTCCACTTT.

This clone was seen a handful of times. The chain joins TRBV6-6 to TRBJ1-1; D gene unclear. V lost 7 bases and J 6 bases, leaving 12 bases between the germline ends. The CDR3 spans 12 residues. Germline V gene data show CDR1 as MNHNY and CDR2 as SVGAGI (reference sequence). Here the CDR3 DNA reads TGTGCCAGCACCACGAGGGAACCTGAAGCTTTCTTT. Translation: CASTTREPEAFF.